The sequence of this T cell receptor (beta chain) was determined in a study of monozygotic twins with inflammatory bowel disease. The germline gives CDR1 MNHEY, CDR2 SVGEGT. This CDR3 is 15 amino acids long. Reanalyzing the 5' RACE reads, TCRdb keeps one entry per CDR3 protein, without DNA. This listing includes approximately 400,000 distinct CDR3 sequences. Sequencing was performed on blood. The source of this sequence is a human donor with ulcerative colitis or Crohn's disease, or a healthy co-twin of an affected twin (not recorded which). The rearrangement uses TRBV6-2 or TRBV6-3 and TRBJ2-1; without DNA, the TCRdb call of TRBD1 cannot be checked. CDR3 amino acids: CASRPGTFPYNEQFF.